This T cell receptor (beta chain) was identified during a study of cytomegalovirus exposure and HLA in healthy donors. Study results and caveats: Some V segments, including TRBV6-2 and TRBV6-3, were excluded as indistinguishable. As a later analysis showed, a missense DCLRE1C variant was linked to trimming of TCR beta V- and J-genes.

Germline V gene data show CDR1 as ENHRY and CDR2 as SYGVKD. The V and J ends lost 0 bases and 3 bases, in that order; junction bases with no gene match: 14. CDR3 length: 19 amino acids. Concerning this clone itself: What it recognizes is unknown.

Primers for the PCR totalled 60 Vbeta and 13 Jbeta. The data were produced by immunoSEQ multiplex PCR, yet TCRdb's version contains in-frame clones alone and is incomplete. The sample consists of under 150,000 clones, approximately 61% of them appearing once. Donors likely had unrecorded immune exposures despite being nominally healthy when sampled. This receptor was obtained from a man aged 25 to 40 in good health and CMV-seropositive. The chain is built from TRBV10-3 and TRBJ2-1; 7 bases match TRBD1. Sequencing was carried out using PBMCs. The CDR3 protein is CAISESRGKTGVHYNEQFF. The CDR3 nucleotides are TGTGCCATCAGTGAGTCGAGGGGAAAAACAGGGGTCCACTACAATGAGCAGTTCTTC.